This T cell receptor (beta chain) was retrieved from a study of patients and donors after allogeneic stem cell transplantation. The CDR3 contains 16 residues. V lost 0 bases, J lost 3 bases, and 7 bases stayed unmatched. CDR1 and CDR2 (germline): SGDLS, YYNGEE. TCRdb re-called the RT-PCR reads with MiXCR, one entry per CDR3 protein. The table shows approximately 410,000 distinct CDR3 sequences, with 16% occurring only once. This sequence joins TRBV9 and TRBJ1-2; 8 nucleotides agree with TRBD1. Material: blood, either unsorted or a sorted T cell fraction (not recorded which). The receptor's source is a human donor who was either an allogeneic HSCT recipient or a stem cell or donor lymphocyte infusion donor (not recorded which). It is not recorded whose cells these are; they may come from a transplant donor. The CDR3 DNA sequence: TGTGCCAGCAGCGTAGGTGGGACAGGAGCCTACTATGGCTACACCTTC. It translates to CASSVGGTGAYYGYTF.